This T cell receptor beta chain was captured by sequencing in a study of T cells in Graves' hyperthyroidism and ophthalmopathy. It was RNA transcripts that yielded the amplified TCR beta CDR3 regions. With the HTBI primer set, the TCR CDR3 went through a first round of RT-PCR. TCRdb passed the multiplex PCR reads through MiXCR, listing each CDR3 protein once. The sample gives about 290,000 distinct CDR3 sequences, roughly an eighth of which show up once; approximately 7.9% is in the top ten. The study left out patients who had uncontrolled infection, other autoimmune disease, pregnancy or lactation. Germline V CDR1 and CDR2: KGHSH, LQKENI. The CDR3 has 14 residues. The J segment lost 8 bases and the V segment lost 3 bases, leaving 6 bases of the junction unmatched.

The clonotype was recovered from a middle-aged woman with Graves' hyperthyroidism. Sequencing was carried out using blood. This sequence joins TRBV18 and TRBJ1-5, with TRBD1 identical over 8 bases. CDR3 amino acids: CASSPPGGIKPQHF. The CDR3 nucleotides are TGTGCCAGCTCACCCCCAGGGGGCATTAAGCCCCAGCATTTT.